The T cell receptor (beta chain) described here comes from a study of PD-L1 blockade in urothelial cancer. Background on the study: Blood samples had a median of around 140,000 T cells, roughly 83,000 unique TCRs, and clonality roughly 0.074.

As for time point: pretreatment peripheral blood. The patients' disease, urothelial carcinoma, was locally advanced or metastatic. Losses at the gene ends were 4 bases for V and 5 bases for J; bases not matched to a gene: 4. This CDR3 contains 14 residues. From germline, CDR1 is SGHNT and CDR2 YYREEE (reference sequence). Sequenced by immunoSEQ multiplex PCR; TCRdb stores in-frame clones only, minus some. There are 50,000 to 65,000 clones in the sample; around 86% occur only once, and 2.5% to 3.5% lies in the top ten. The J gene is TRBJ1-4, the V gene TRBV5-4; TRBD1 aligns across 8 bases. This receptor was taken from a man aged 65 to 79 with urothelial cancer. The source was PBMCs, collected around atezolizumab (anti-PD-L1) treatment. CDR3 coding DNA: TGTGCCAGCAGCCCGGGACAGGAAAATGAAAAACTGTTTTTT. Protein: CASSPGQENEKLFF.